This T cell receptor beta chain was sequenced during a study of blood T cell repertoires in COVID-19. Whole-study context: Collection of acute and convalescent COVID-19 samples took place in the United States, Italy and Spain. PBMCs, B-cell-depleted T cells, or T cells were the source of the cDNA or gDNA that made up the material.

Trimming took 4 bases from V and 7 from J, leaving 11 bases between them. Germline lookup yields CDR1 LGHNA and CDR2 YNFKEQ. The CDR3 sequence is 13 residues long. In the original workflow: From reference gene primer amplification, estimates of nucleated cell counts were derived. The repertoire was sequenced with immunoSEQ multiplex PCR; TCRdb's copy has only in-frame clones and lacks some. That table supplies the V and J calls and clone size; D and trimming were determined from the DNA. The sample gives 55,000 to 85,000 clones, around 86% of which show up once; under 13% is in the top ten. This chain uses TRBV4-2 with TRBJ1-5; tentative D call: TRBD1 (6 bases). Sequencing was done on a sample of peripheral blood. This sequence originates from a woman aged 18-30 years with acute or convalescent COVID-19. As DNA, the CDR3 is TGTGCCAGCAGCCGGGGGGGCGGCCAGCCCCAGCATTTT. Its protein is CASSRGGGQPQHF.